The T cell receptor beta chain described here comes from a study of cytomegalovirus exposure and HLA in healthy donors. Comments on this clone: No antigen is known for it.

Repertoires were generated with immunoSEQ multiplex PCR, while TCRdb's copy carries only in-frame clones and drops some. The profile covers about 180,000 clones, with 85% appearing a single time and more than 15% taken by the ten largest. V was shortened by 8 bases and J by 2 bases, with 6 bases between the two germline ends. This CDR3 is built from 11 residues. Germline values: CDR1 MNHNS, CDR2 SASEGT. Study-level points and caveats: Overall, around 160 TCR beta chains were annotated as cytomegalovirus-associated.

The sequenced sample consisted of PBMCs. This chain joins TRBV6-1 and TRBJ1-2, with D unclear. The TCR comes from a young man in good health and CMV-seropositive. CDR3 in amino acids: CASVRNYGYTF. CDR3 DNA sequence: TGTGCCAGCGTCCGGAACTATGGCTACACCTTC.